This T cell receptor beta chain was identified during a study of blood T cell repertoires in COVID-19. About the study: The samples span acute and convalescent COVID-19 from the United States, Italy and Spain.

Repertoires were generated with immunoSEQ multiplex PCR, while TCRdb's copy carries only in-frame clones and drops some. The profile shows roughly 26,000 clones, around 61% of them singletons. A few counts support this clone. CDR1 and CDR2 from the germline V gene are MDHEN and SYDVKM. The CDR3 has 17 amino acids. V dropped 0 bases and J dropped 2; count of bases not matched to a gene: 5. Specimen: peripheral blood. This chain joins TRBV28 and TRBJ1-5, with 9 positions matching TRBD1. The receptor was isolated from a man aged 60 to 75 with active or convalescent COVID-19. CDR3 sequence reads: CASSLWLGDRGNQPQHF. The DNA for the CDR3 is TGTGCCAGCAGTTTATGGTTGGGGGACAGGGGCAATCAGCCCCAGCATTTT.